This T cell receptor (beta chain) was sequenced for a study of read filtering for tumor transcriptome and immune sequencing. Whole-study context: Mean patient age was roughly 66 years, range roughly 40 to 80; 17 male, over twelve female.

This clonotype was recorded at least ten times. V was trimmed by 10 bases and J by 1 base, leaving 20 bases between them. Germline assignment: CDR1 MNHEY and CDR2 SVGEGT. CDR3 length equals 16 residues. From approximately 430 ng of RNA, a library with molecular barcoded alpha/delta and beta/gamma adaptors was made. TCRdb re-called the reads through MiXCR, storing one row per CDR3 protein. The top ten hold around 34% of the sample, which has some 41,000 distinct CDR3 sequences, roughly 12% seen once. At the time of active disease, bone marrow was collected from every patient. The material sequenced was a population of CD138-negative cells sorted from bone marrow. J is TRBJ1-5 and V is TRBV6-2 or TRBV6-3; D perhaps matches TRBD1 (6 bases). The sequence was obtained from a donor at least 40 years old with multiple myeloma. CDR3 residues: CATLKGGRSSNQPQHF. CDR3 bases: TGTGCCACTCTAAAGGGGGGTAGGTCCAGCAATCAGCCCCAGCATTTT.